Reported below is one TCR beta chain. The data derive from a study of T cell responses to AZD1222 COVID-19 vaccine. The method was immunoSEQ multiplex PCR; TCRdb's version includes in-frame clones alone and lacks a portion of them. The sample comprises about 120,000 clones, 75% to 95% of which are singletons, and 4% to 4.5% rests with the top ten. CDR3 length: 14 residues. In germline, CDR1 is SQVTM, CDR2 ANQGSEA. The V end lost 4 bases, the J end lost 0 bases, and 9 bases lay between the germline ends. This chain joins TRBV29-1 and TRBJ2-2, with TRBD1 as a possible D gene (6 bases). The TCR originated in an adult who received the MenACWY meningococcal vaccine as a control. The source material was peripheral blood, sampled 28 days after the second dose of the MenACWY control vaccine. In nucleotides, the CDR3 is TGCAGCGTTGGGACAGCGGCGAACACCGGGGAGCTGTTTTTT. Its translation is CSVGTAANTGELFF.